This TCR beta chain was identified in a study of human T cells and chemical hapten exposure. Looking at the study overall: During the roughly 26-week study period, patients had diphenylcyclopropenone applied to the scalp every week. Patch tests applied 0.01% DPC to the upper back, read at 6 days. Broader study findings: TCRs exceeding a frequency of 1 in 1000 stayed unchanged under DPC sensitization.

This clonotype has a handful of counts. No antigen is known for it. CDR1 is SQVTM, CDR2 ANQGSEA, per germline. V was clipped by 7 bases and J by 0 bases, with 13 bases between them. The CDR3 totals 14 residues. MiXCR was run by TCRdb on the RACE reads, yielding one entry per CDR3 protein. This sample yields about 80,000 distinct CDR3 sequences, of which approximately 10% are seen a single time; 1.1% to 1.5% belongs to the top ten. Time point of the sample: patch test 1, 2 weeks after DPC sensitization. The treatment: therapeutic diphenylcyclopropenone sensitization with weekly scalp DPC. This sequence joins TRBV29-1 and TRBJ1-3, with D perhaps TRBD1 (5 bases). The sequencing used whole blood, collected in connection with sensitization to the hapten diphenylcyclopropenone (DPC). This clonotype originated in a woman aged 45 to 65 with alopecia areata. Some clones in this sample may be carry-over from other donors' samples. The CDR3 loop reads CSAQGPGSGNTIYF. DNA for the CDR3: TGCAGCGCTCAGGGACCGGGCTCTGGAAACACCATATATTTT.